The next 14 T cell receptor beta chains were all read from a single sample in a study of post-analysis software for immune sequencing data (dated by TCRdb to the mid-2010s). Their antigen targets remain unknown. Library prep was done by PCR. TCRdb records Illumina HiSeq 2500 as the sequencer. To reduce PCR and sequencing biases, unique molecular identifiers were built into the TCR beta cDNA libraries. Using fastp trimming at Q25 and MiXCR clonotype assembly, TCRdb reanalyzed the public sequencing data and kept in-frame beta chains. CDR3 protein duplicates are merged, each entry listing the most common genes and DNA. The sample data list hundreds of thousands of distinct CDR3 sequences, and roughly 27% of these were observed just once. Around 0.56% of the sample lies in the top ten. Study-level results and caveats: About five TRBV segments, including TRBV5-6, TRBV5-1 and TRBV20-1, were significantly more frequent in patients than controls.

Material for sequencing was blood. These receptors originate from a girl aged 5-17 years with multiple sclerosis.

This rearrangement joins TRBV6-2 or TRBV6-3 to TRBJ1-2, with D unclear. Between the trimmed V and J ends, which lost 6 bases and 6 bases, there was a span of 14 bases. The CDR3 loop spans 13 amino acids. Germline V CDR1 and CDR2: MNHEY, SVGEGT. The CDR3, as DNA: TGTGCCAGCAGGATTACTGGGTCTCATGGCTACACCTTC. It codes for CASRITGSHGYTF.

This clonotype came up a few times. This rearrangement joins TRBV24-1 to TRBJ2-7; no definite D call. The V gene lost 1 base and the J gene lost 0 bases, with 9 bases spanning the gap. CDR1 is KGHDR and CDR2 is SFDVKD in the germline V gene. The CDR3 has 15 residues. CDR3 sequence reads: CATSDLGLISYEQYF. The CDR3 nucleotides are TGTGCCACCAGTGATTTAGGCTTGATCTCCTACGAGCAGTACTTC.

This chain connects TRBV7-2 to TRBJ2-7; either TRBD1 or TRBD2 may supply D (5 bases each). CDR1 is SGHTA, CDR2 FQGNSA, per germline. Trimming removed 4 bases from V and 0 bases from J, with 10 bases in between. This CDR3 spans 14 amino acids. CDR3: CASSWGRISYEQYF. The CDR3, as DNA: TGTGCCAGCAGCTGGGGACGGATCTCCTACGAGCAGTACTTC.

The CDR3: CSAQGTSGYYEQYF. Written as DNA, the CDR3 is TGCAGTGCCCAGGGGACTAGCGGATACTACGAGCAGTACTTC. The chain has TRBV20-1 and TRBJ2-7; 11 positions match TRBD2. The germline V gene has CDR1 DFQATT and CDR2 SNEGSKA (reference sequence). CDR3 length: 14 amino acids. The V segment lost 6 bases and the J segment 3 bases; nucleotides outside the gene matches: 7.

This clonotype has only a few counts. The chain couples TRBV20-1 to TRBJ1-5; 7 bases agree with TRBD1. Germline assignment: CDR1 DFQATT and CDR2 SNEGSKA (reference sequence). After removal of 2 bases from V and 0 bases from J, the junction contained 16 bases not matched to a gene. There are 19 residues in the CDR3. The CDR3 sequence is CSARPHPRSGGYSNQPQHF. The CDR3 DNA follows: TGCAGTGCTAGACCCCACCCAAGATCAGGGGGTTATAGCAATCAGCCCCAGCATTTT.

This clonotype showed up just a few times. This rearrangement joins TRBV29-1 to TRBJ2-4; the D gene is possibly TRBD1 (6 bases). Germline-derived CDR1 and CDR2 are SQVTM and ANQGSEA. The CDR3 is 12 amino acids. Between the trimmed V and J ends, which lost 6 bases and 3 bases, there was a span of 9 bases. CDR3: CSVEDSKNIQYF. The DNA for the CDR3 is TGCAGCGTCGAGGACAGCAAAAACATTCAGTACTTC.

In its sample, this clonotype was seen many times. This CDR3 reads CSARDNSGRADEQFF. The CDR3, as DNA: TGCAGTGCTAGAGATAATAGCGGGAGGGCTGATGAGCAGTTCTTC. J is TRBJ2-1 and V is TRBV20-1; 11 nucleotides align to TRBD2. In germline, CDR1 is DFQATT, CDR2 SNEGSKA (reference sequence). The ends lost 0 bases at V and 8 bases at J; junction bases unmatched: 6. This CDR3 has 15 amino acids.

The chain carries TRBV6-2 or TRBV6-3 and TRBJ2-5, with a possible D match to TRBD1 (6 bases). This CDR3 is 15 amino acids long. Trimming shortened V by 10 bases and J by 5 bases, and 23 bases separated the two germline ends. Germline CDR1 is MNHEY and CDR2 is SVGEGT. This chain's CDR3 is CATGRRGGGRETQYF. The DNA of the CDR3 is TGTGCCACCGGCCGACGAGGGGGTGGACGGGAGACCCAGTACTTC.

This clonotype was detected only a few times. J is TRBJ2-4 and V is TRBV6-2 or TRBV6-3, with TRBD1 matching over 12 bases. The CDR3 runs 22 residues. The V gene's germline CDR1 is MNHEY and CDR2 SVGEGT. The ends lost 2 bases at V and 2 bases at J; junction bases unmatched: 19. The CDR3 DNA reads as TGTGCCAGCAGTTACGACATAACAAGACCGGGACAGGGGGCCTCGACCAAAAACATTCAGTACTTC. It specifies CASSYDITRPGQGASTKNIQYF.

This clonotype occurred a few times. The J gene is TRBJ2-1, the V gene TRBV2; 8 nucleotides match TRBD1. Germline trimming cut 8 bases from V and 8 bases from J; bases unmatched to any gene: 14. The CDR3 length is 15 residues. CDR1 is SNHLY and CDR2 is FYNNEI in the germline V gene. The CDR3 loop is CASRDRDRFDDEQFF. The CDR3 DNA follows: TGTGCCAGCCGGGATCGGGACAGGTTTGATGATGAGCAGTTCTTC.

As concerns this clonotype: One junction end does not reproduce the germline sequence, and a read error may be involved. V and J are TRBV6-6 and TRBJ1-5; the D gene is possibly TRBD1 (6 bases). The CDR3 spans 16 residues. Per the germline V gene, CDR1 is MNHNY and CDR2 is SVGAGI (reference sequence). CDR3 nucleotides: TGTGCCAGTAGTTGGGACACCAACCTTAGCAATCAGCCCCAGCATTTT. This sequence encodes CASSWDTNLSNQPQHF.

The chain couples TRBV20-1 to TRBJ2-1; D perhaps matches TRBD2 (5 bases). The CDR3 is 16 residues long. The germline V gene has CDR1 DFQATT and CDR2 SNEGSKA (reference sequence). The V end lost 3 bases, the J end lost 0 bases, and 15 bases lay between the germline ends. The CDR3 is CSASLAGTLSYNEQFF. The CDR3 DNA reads TGCAGTGCTAGTCTCGCGGGCACACTCTCCTACAATGAGCAGTTCTTC.

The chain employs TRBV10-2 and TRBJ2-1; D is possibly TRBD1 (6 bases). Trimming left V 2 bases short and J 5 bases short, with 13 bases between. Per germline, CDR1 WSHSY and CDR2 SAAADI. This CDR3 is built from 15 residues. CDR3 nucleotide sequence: TGCGCCAGCAGTGAGGAACAGGGTAGGAACAATGAGCAGTTCTTC. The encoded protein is CASSEEQGRNNEQFF.

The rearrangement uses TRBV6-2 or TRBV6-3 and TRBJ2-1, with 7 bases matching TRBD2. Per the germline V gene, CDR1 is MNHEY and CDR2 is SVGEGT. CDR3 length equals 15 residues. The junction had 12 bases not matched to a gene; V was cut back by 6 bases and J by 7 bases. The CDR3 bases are TGTGCCAGCAGACCAGGGAGGGCCCTGTTTAATGAGCAGTTCTTC. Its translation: CASRPGRALFNEQFF.